The source of this T cell receptor (beta chain) is a study of shared T cell receptors in the human thymus. The CDR3 contains 17 residues. Germline V CDR1 and CDR2: LNHNV, YYDKDF (reference sequence). The J segment lost 2 bases and the V segment lost 1 base, leaving 9 bases of the junction unmatched. Assay: immunoSEQ multiplex PCR; the TCRdb copy retains only in-frame clones and omits some. The sample has approximately 660,000 clones, roughly 90% seen once; the top ten hold roughly 0.0097%. This same sample was also part of a study on human thymus T cells. From that report: Corrective surgery for congenital heart defects was being performed on the healthy Finnish infants who served as donors. What appeared biased in thymic and blood repertoires was the usage of V and J genes. Related work found strong thymic repertoire overlap between unrelated individuals.

Sequencing was carried out using thymocytes. This chain joins TRBV15 and TRBJ2-3; 7 nucleotides align to TRBD1. This receptor was taken from a boy under two years old with a congenital heart defect. CDR3 DNA sequence: TGTGCCACCAGCAGAGGACAGGGTCCCGGCGCCACAGATACGCAGTATTTT. This encodes CATSRGQGPGATDTQYF.